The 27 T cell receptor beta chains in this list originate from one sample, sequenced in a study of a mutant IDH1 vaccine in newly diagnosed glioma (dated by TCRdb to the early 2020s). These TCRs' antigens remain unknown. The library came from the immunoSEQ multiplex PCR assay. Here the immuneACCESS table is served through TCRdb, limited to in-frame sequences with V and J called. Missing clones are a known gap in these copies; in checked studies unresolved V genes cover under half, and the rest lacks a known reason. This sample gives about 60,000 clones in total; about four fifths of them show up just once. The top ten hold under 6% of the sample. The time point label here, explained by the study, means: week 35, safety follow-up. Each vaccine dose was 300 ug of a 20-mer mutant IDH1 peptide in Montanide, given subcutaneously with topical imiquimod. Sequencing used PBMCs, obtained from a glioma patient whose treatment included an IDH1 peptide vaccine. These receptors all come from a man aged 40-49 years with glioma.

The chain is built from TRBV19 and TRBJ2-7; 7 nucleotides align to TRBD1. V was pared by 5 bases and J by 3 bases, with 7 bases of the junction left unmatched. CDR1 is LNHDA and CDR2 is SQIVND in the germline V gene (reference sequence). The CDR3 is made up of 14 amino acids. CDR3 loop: CASSFRDRIYEQYF. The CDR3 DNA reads TGTGCCAGTAGTTTCCGGGACAGAATCTACGAGCAGTACTTC.

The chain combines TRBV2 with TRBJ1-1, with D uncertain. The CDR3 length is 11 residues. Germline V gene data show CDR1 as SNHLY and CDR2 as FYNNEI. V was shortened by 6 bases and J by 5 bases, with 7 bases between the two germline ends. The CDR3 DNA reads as TGTGCCAGCAGCCGTCGAACTGAAGCTTTCTTT. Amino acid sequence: CASSRRTEAFF. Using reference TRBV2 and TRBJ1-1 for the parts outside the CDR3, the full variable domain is EPEVTQTPSHQVTQMGQEVILRCVPISNHLYFYWYRQILGQKVEFLVSFYNNEISEKSEIFDDQFSVERPDGSNFTLKIRSTKLEDSAMYFCASSRRTEAFFGQGTRLTVV.

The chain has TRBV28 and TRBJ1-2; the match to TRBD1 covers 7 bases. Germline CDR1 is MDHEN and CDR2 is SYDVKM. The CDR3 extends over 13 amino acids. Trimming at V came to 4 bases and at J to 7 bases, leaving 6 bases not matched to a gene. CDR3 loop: CASSYATGTGYTF. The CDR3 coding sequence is TGTGCCAGCAGTTATGCGACAGGGACTGGCTACACCTTC.

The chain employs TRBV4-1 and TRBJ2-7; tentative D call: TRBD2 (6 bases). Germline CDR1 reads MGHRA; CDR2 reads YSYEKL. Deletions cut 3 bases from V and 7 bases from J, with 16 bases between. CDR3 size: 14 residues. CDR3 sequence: CASSQSGGAGEQYF. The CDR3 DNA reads TGCGCCAGCAGCCAGAGTGGAGGGGCGGGGGAGCAGTACTTC.

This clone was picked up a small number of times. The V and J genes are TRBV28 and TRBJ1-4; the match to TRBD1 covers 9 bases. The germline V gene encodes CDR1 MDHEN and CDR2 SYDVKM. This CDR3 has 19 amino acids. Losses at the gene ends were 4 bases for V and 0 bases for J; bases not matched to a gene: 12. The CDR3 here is CASSYTSGQGGATNEKLFF. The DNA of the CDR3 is TGTGCCAGCAGTTACACTTCGGGACAGGGAGGAGCAACTAATGAAAAACTGTTTTTT.

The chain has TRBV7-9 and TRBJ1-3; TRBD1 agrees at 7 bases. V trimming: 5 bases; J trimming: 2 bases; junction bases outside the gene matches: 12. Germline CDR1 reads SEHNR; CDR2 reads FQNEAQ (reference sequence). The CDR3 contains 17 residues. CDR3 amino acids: CASSRWDSLSPGNTIYF. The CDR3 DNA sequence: TGTGCCAGCAGCCGCTGGGACAGCCTAAGCCCTGGAAACACCATATATTTT.

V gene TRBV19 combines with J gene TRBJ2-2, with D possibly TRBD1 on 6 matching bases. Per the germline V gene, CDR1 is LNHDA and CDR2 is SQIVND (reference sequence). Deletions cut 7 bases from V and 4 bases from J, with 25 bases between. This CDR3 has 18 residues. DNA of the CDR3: TGTGCCAGTACCCTACATATGGGCAGGGGCGCGGGCACCGGGGAGCTGTTTTTT. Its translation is CASTLHMGRGAGTGELFF. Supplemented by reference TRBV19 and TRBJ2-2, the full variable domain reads DGGITQSPKYLFRKEGQNVTLSCEQNLNHDAMYWYRQDPGQGLRLIYYSQIVNDFQKGDIAEGYSVSREKKESFPLTVTSAQKNPTAFYLCASTLHMGRGAGTGELFFGEGSRLTVL.

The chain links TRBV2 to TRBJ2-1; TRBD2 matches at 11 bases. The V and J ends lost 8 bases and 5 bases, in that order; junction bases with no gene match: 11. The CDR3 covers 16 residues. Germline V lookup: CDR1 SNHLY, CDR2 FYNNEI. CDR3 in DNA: TGTGCCAGCCACCGACTAGCGGGGTGGGGTGACAATGAGCAGTTCTTC. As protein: CASHRLAGWGDNEQFF. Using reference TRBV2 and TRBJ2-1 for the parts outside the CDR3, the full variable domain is EPEVTQTPSHQVTQMGQEVILRCVPISNHLYFYWYRQILGQKVEFLVSFYNNEISEKSEIFDDQFSVERPDGSNFTLKIRSTKLEDSAMYFCASHRLAGWGDNEQFFGPGTRLTVL.

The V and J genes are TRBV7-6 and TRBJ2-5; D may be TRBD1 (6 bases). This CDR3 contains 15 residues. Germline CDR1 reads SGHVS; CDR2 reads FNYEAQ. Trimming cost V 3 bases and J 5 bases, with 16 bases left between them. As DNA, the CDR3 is TGTGCCAGCAGCTTTAAGGGGGAAACGGGGGAGACCCAGTACTTC. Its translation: CASSFKGETGETQYF.

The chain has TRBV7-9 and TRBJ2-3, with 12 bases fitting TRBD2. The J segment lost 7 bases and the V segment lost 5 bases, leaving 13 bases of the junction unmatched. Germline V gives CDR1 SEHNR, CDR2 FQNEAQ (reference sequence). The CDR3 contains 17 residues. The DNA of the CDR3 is TGTGCCAGCAGCCTGAGCGCTAGCGGGGGGGCCGTGTATACGCAGTATTTT. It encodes CASSLSASGGAVYTQYF.

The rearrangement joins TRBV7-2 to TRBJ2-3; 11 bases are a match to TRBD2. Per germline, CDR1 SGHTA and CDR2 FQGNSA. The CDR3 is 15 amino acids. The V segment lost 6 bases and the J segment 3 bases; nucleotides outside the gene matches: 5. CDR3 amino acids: CASSVSGGATDTQYF. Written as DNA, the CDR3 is TGTGCCAGCAGTGTTAGCGGGGGGGCGACAGATACGCAGTATTTT.

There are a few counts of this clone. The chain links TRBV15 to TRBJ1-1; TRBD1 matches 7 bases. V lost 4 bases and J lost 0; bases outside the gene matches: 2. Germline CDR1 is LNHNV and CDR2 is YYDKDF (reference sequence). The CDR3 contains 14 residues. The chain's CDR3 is CATSNDRVNTEAFF. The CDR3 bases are TGTGCCACCAGCAACGACAGGGTGAACACTGAAGCTTTCTTT.

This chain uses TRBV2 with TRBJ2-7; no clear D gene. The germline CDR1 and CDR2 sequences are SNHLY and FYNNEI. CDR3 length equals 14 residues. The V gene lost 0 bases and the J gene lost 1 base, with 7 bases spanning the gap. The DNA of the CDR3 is TGTGCCAGCAGTGAAGCTAGCCAGTCCTACGAGCAGTACTTC. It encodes CASSEASQSYEQYF. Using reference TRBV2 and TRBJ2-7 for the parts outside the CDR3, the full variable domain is EPEVTQTPSHQVTQMGQEVILRCVPISNHLYFYWYRQILGQKVEFLVSFYNNEISEKSEIFDDQFSVERPDGSNFTLKIRSTKLEDSAMYFCASSEASQSYEQYFGPGTRLTVT.

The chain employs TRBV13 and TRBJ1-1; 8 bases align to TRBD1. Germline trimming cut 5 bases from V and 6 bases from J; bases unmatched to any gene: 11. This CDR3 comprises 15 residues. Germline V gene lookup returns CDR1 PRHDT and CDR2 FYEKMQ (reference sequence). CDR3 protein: CASSVAAGGISEAFF. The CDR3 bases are TGTGCCAGCAGCGTCGCCGCAGGGGGCATTTCTGAAGCTTTCTTT.

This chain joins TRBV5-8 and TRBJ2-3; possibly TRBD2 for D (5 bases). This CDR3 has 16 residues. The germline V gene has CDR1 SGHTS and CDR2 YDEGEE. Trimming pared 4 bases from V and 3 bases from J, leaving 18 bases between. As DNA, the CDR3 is TGTGCCAGCAGCGCTGGGTCAGATGGCGGGACAGATACGCAGTATTTT. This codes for CASSAGSDGGTDTQYF.

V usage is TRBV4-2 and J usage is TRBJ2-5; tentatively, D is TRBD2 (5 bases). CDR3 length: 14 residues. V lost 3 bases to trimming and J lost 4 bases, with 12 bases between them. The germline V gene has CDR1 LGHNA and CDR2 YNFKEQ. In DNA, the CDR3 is TGTGCCAGCAGCCAGGCTAATGAGGGAGAGACCCAGTACTTC. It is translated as CASSQANEGETQYF.

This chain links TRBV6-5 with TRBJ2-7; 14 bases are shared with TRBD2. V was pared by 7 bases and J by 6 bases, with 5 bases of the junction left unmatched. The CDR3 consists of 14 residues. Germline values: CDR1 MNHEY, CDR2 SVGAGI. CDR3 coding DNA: TGTGCCAGCAATCCGACTAGCGGGAGGGGCGAGCAGTACTTC. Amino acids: CASNPTSGRGEQYF.

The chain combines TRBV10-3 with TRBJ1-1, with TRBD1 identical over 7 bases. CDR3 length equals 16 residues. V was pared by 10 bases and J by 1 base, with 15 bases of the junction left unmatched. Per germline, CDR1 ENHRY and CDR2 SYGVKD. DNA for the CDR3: TGTGCCACTAAAGAGGGGTGGGGACAGCCGAACACTGAAGCTTTCTTT. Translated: CATKEGWGQPNTEAFF.

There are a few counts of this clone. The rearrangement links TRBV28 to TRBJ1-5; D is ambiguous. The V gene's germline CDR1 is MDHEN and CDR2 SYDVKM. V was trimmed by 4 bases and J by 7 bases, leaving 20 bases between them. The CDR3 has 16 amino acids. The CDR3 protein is CASSSAPLEGGQPQHF. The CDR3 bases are TGTGCCAGCAGTTCCGCCCCCTTGGAGGGTGGGCAGCCCCAGCATTTT.

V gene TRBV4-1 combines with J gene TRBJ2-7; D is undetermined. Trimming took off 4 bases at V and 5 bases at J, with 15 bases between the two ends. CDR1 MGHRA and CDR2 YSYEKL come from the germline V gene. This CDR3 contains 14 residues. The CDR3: CASSPETVPHEQYF. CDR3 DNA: TGCGCCAGCAGCCCCGAGACGGTTCCCCACGAGCAGTACTTC.

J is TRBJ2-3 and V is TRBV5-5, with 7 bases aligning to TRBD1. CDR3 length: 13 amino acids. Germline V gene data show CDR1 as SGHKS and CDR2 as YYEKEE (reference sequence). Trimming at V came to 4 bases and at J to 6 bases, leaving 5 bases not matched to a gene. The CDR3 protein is CASSRQGRDTQYF. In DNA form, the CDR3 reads TGTGCCAGCAGCCGACAGGGTCGGGATACGCAGTATTTT. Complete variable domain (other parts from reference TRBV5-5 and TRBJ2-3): DAGVTQSPTHLIKTRGQQVTLRCSPISGHKSVSWYQQVLGQGPQFIFQYYEKEERGRGNFPDRFSARQFPNYSSELNVNALLLGDSALYLCASSRQGRDTQYFGPGTRLTVL.

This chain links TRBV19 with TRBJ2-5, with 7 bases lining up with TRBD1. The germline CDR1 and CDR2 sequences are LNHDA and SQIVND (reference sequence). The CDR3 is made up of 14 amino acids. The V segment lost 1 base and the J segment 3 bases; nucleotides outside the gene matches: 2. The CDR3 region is CASSIGGGKETQYF. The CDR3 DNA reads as TGTGCCAGTAGTATAGGAGGGGGCAAAGAGACCCAGTACTTC. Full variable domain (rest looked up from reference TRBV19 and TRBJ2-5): DGGITQSPKYLFRKEGQNVTLSCEQNLNHDAMYWYRQDPGQGLRLIYYSQIVNDFQKGDIAEGYSVSREKKESFPLTVTSAQKNPTAFYLCASSIGGGKETQYFGPGTRLLVL.

CDR3 DNA: TGTGCCAGCAGTTACACGGACAGTGAAGCTTTCTTT. Protein sequence: CASSYTDSEAFF. The J gene is TRBJ1-1, the V gene TRBV6-5; maybe TRBD1 (6 bases). V lost 2 bases and J lost 7, with 8 bases in between. The CDR3 is made up of 12 amino acids. CDR1 MNHEY and CDR2 SVGAGI come from the germline V gene.

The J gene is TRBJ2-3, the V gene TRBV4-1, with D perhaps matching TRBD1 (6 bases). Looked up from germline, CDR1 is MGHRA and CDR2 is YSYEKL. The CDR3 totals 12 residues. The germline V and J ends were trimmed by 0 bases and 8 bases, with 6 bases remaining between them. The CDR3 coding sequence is TGCGCCAGCAGCCAAGAAGGGGGTACGCAGTATTTT. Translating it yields CASSQEGGTQYF.

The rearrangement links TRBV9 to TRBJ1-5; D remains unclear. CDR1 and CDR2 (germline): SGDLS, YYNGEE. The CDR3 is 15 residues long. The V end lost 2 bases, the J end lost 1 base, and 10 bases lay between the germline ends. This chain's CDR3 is CASSVDGQSNQPQHF. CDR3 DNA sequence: TGTGCCAGCAGCGTCGACGGGCAAAGCAATCAGCCCCAGCATTTT.

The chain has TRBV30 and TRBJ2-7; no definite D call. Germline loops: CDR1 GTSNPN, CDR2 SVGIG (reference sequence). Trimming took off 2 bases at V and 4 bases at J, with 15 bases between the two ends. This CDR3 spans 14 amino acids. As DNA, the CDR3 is TGTGCCTGGAGTCCACAATCGTTTACTTACGAGCAGTACTTC. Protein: CAWSPQSFTYEQYF.

CDR3 coding DNA: TGTGCCAGCAGTTTAACTGGGACGCGGGGGAAAGCTTTCTTT. It specifies CASSLTGTRGKAFF. This chain connects TRBV28 to TRBJ1-1, with D maybe TRBD1 (5 bases). Germline V lookup: CDR1 MDHEN, CDR2 SYDVKM. CDR3 length: 14 residues. The germline V and J ends were trimmed by 2 bases and 9 bases, with 16 bases remaining between them.